This entry lists 22 T cell receptor beta chains sequenced from one sample in a study of neurological immune-mediated disorders. TCRdb redid the calling of the 5' RACE reads with MiXCR, one entry per CDR3 protein. The repertoire consists of approximately 50,000 distinct CDR3 sequences, with around 3.1% occurring once and the leading ten covering 5.9%. The sequenced sample was PBMCs. All receptors derive from a man aged 40-55 years with multiple sclerosis.

There are many counts of this clonotype. The chain uses TRBV20-1 and TRBJ1-2; no reliable D call. This CDR3 is built from 12 residues. Looked up from germline, CDR1 is DFQATT and CDR2 is SNEGSKA (reference sequence). Trimming shortened V by 3 bases and J by 4 bases, and 9 bases separated the two germline ends. This chain's CDR3 is CSARVGFYGYTF. The CDR3 DNA is TGCAGTGCTAGGGTAGGGTTCTATGGCTACACCTTC.

This clonotype showed up many times. This chain uses TRBV30 with TRBJ1-5; maybe TRBD1 (6 bases). V was clipped by 5 bases and J by 1 base, with 12 bases between them. CDR1 is GTSNPN, CDR2 SVGIG, per germline (reference sequence). This CDR3 is 14 amino acids long. CDR3 sequence: CAWASGESNQPQHF. In nucleotides, the CDR3 is TGTGCCTGGGCGTCAGGGGAAAGCAATCAGCCCCAGCATTTT.

The sample holds many counts of this clonotype. The chain combines TRBV20-1 with TRBJ2-1; 8 positions match TRBD1. Germline CDR1 DFQATT, CDR2 SNEGSKA (reference sequence). The CDR3 totals 16 residues. V was pared by 0 bases and J by 1 base, with 5 bases of the junction left unmatched. The CDR3 nucleotides read TGCAGTGCTAGAGATTTTGGACAGGGTTCCTACAATGAGCAGTTCTTC. Translation: CSARDFGQGSYNEQFF.

There are many counts of this clonotype. The CDR3 here is CASSFILQETQYF. Here the CDR3 DNA reads TGTGCCAGCAGCTTCATCCTACAAGAGACCCAGTACTTC. This chain connects TRBV7-2 to TRBJ2-5; D gene ambiguous. Germline V gene lookup returns CDR1 SGHTA and CDR2 FQGNSA. The germline V and J ends were trimmed by 3 bases and 2 bases, with 7 bases remaining between them. This CDR3 has 13 amino acids.

This clonotype came up many times. The gene calls are TRBV5-5 and TRBJ1-4; perhaps TRBD1 as D (5 bases). V dropped 2 bases and J dropped 3 bases, with 11 bases sitting between them. CDR1 is SGHKS, CDR2 YYEKEE, per germline (reference sequence). This CDR3 comprises 15 residues. The CDR3, as DNA: TGTGCCAGCAGCTTTTCGGGACTTTCTAATGAAAAACTGTTTTTT. This encodes CASSFSGLSNEKLFF.

Ten or more counts support this clonotype. The CDR3 bases are TGTGCCAGCAGCTCTCAGGGGGTCGCCAACACCGGGGAGCTGTTTTTT. Protein: CASSSQGVANTGELFF. The chain recombines TRBV7-3 with TRBJ2-2; 7 bases are shared with TRBD1. Per the germline V gene, CDR1 is SGHTA and CDR2 is FQGTGA. J lost 2 bases, V lost 4 bases, and 7 bases had no gene match. The CDR3 has 16 residues.

In this sample, this clonotype turned up many times. This sequence joins TRBV29-1 and TRBJ2-7, with TRBD2 identical over 7 bases. CDR1 is SQVTM and CDR2 is ANQGSEA in the germline V gene. The V segment lost 0 bases and the J segment 6 bases; nucleotides outside the gene matches: 8. The CDR3 consists of 14 residues. The CDR3 here is CSVEEGRGVGEQYF. The CDR3 region has the DNA TGCAGCGTTGAAGAAGGACGGGGGGTCGGCGAGCAGTACTTC.

This clonotype was seen ten or more times. V gene TRBV7-2 combines with J gene TRBJ2-3; 9 bases line up with TRBD2. CDR1 and CDR2 from the germline V gene are SGHTA and FQGNSA. V shed 5 bases and J 4 bases; nucleotides not matched to a gene: 7. The CDR3 is 15 amino acids. DNA for the CDR3: TGTGCCAGCAGCCTCCTGGGACTAGCATCAGATACGCAGTATTTT. Translated: CASSLLGLASDTQYF.

In its sample, this clonotype was seen many times. The gene calls are TRBV29-1 and TRBJ1-1; unclear D gene. CDR1 SQVTM and CDR2 ANQGSEA come from the germline V gene. The CDR3 contains 11 residues. V was clipped by 4 bases and J by 5 bases, with 8 bases between them. In DNA form, the CDR3 reads TGCAGCGTTGCGGTGCGGACTGAAGCTTTCTTT. Residues: CSVAVRTEAFF.

This clonotype has ten or more counts. The CDR3 sequence: CASSGSNTGELFF. In DNA, the CDR3 is TGCGCCAGCAGCGGGTCAAACACCGGGGAGCTGTTTTTT. V is TRBV5-1 and J is TRBJ2-2; D is unresolved. This CDR3 spans 13 amino acids. V was shortened by 4 bases and J by 2 bases, with 6 bases between the two germline ends. Germline lookup yields CDR1 SGHRS and CDR2 YFSETQ. The whole variable domain, remainder taken from reference TRBV5-1 and TRBJ2-2, is KAGVTQTPRYLIKTRGQQVTLSCSPISGHRSVSWYQQTPGQGLQFLFEYFSETQRNKGNFPGRFSGRQFSNSRSEMNVSTLELGDSALYLCASSGSNTGELFFGEGSRLTVL.

This clonotype was seen at least ten times. The V call is TRBV5-1, the J call TRBJ1-1; possible D gene TRBD1, 6 bases. The ends were cut back, 0 bases at V and 1 base at J, with 13 bases in the middle. This CDR3 region has 16 residues. The germline CDR1 and CDR2 sequences are SGHRS and YFSETQ. The CDR3 region has the DNA TGCGCCAGCAGCTTGGTAGGCGGACAGCCGAACACTGAAGCTTTCTTT. Amino acids: CASSLVGGQPNTEAFF.

This clonotype was counted many times. This chain uses TRBV5-1 with TRBJ2-5, with 10 bases fitting TRBD2. J lost 5 bases, V lost 6 bases, and 7 bases had no gene match. This CDR3 is 14 amino acids long. CDR1 and CDR2 from the germline V gene are SGHRS and YFSETQ. CDR3 protein: CASKPAGGLETQYF. CDR3 in DNA: TGCGCCAGCAAGCCAGCGGGGGGGCTGGAGACCCAGTACTTC. Variable domain in full (rest from reference TRBV5-1 and TRBJ2-5): KAGVTQTPRYLIKTRGQQVTLSCSPISGHRSVSWYQQTPGQGLQFLFEYFSETQRNKGNFPGRFSGRQFSNSRSEMNVSTLELGDSALYLCASKPAGGLETQYFGPGTRLLVL.

This clonotype was recorded many times. The chain couples TRBV28 to TRBJ2-5; D assignment may be TRBD1 or TRBD2 (6 bases each). The CDR3 consists of 15 residues. V lost 5 bases, J lost 1 base, and 14 bases lay in between. Germline V gene lookup returns CDR1 MDHEN and CDR2 SYDVKM. CDR3 bases: TGTGCCAGCAGTGGTACCGGGGGCAGCCAAGAGACCCAGTACTTC. Translating it yields CASSGTGGSQETQYF. Full variable domain (outside the CDR3, taken from reference TRBV28 and TRBJ2-5): DVKVTQSSRYLVKRTGEKVFLECVQDMDHENMFWYRQDPGLGLRLIYFSYDVKMKEKGDIPEGYSVSREKKERFSLILESASTNQTSMYLCASSGTGGSQETQYFGPGTRLLVL.

This clonotype has at least ten counts. The genes are TRBV24-1 and TRBJ2-7; maybe TRBD2 (5 bases). Germline loops: CDR1 KGHDR, CDR2 SFDVKD. Trimming pared 1 base from V and 2 bases from J, leaving 14 bases between. This CDR3 contains 16 residues. CDR3 sequence reads: CATSDFGRTGTYEQYF. The CDR3 DNA follows: TGTGCCACCAGTGATTTCGGTCGGACGGGGACCTACGAGCAGTACTTC.

The sample holds many counts of this clonotype. In nucleotides, the CDR3 is TGTGCCAGCAGTCTCGACAGCGGGTATGGCTACACCTTC. It translates to CASSLDSGYGYTF. The chain recombines TRBV2 with TRBJ1-2, with D perhaps TRBD1 (5 bases). This CDR3 contains 13 residues. In germline, CDR1 is SNHLY, CDR2 FYNNEI. V lost 5 bases and J 5 bases, leaving 12 bases between the germline ends.

This clonotype has at least ten counts. The V gene is TRBV7-2, the J gene TRBJ2-1; TRBD2 matches 13 bases. CDR1 SGHTA and CDR2 FQGNSA come from the germline V gene. The CDR3 has 14 residues. The junction had 5 bases not matched to a gene; V was cut back by 5 bases and J by 10 bases. The CDR3 region is CASSTSGGAKEQFF. The DNA of the CDR3 is TGTGCCAGCAGCACTAGCGGGGGGGCAAAGGAGCAGTTCTTC.

This clonotype was recorded at least ten times. This chain connects TRBV11-2 to TRBJ1-5; TRBD1 is a possible D gene (5 bases). Germline values: CDR1 SGHAT, CDR2 FQNNGV. Trimming pared 5 bases from V and 3 bases from J, leaving 11 bases between. The CDR3 is 14 amino acids. The CDR3 DNA reads as TGTGCCAGCAGCCCAGGGACGGCCAATCAGCCCCAGCATTTT. It encodes CASSPGTANQPQHF.

This clonotype was seen many times. J is TRBJ1-4 and V is TRBV29-1; D unclear. CDR1 and CDR2 (germline): SQVTM, ANQGSEA. V gave up 7 bases and J gave up 6 bases, with 15 bases separating them. This CDR3 has 13 residues. This chain's CDR3 is CSGGPAAYEKLFF. In nucleotides, the CDR3 is TGCAGCGGAGGGCCGGCGGCGTATGAAAAACTGTTTTTT.

In its sample, this clonotype was seen many times. V is TRBV2 and J is TRBJ2-3; TRBD2 matches at 9 bases. This CDR3 spans 15 amino acids. Germline V gene lookup returns CDR1 SNHLY and CDR2 FYNNEI. V lost 5 bases to trimming and J lost 2 bases; unmatched junction nucleotides: 5. CDR3 sequence reads: CASSWGGGATDTQYF. For the CDR3, the DNA is TGTGCCAGCAGTTGGGGCGGGGGGGCCACAGATACGCAGTATTTT.

This clonotype was recorded at least ten times. This chain joins TRBV12-3 or TRBV12-4 and TRBJ2-2; D may be TRBD2 (6 bases). This CDR3 region has 12 residues. V lost 6 bases, J lost 6 bases, and 8 bases lay in between. The CDR3 DNA follows: TGTGCCAGCAGACTAGCCTCCGGGGAGCTGTTTTTT. Translating gives CASRLASGELFF.

This clonotype has at least ten counts. The CDR3 sequence is CASRESGTNEKLFF. In DNA, the CDR3 is TGTGCCAGTAGGGAATCTGGGACTAATGAAAAACTGTTTTTT. This chain links TRBV19 with TRBJ1-4, with D hard to call. V shed 6 bases and J shed 2 bases, with 10 bases lying between them. CDR3 length equals 14 residues. CDR1 LNHDA and CDR2 SQIVND come from the germline V gene (reference sequence).

This clonotype has ten or more counts. This chain uses TRBV29-1 with TRBJ2-3; D perhaps matches TRBD2 (5 bases). The CDR3 is 11 residues long. Looked up from germline, CDR1 is SQVTM and CDR2 is ANQGSEA. Trimming removed 5 bases at V and 6 bases at J, with 9 bases between. The CDR3 is CSVRGLDTQYF. The CDR3 coding sequence is TGCAGCGTTCGGGGTCTGGATACGCAGTATTTT.